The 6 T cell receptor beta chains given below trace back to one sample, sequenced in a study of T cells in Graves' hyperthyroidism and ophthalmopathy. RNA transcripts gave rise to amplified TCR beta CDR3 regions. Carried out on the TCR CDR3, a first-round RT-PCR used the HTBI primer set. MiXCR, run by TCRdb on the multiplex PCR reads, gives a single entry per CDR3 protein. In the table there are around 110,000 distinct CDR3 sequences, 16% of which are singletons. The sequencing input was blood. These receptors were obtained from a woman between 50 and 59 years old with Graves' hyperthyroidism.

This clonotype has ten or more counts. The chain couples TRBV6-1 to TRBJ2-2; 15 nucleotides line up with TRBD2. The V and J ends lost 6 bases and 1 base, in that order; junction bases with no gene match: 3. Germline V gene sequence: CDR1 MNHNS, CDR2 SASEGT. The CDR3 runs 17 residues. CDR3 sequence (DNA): TGTGCCAGCAGCCGGACTAGCGGGAGGGTGAACACCGGGGAGCTGTTTTTT. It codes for CASSRTSGRVNTGELFF.

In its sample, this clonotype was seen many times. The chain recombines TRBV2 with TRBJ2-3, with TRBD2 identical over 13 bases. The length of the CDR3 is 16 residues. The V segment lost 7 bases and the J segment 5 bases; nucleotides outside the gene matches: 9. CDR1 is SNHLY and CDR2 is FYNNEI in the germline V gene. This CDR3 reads CASIRGLAGAQDTQYF. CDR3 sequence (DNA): TGTGCCAGCATACGCGGACTAGCGGGAGCACAAGATACGCAGTATTTT.

CDR3 DNA: TGTGCCAGCAGCGATCGGACAGACTATCAGCCCCAGCATTTT. Its translation is CASSDRTDYQPQHF. The rearrangement links TRBV13 to TRBJ1-5; D possibly corresponds to TRBD1 (6 bases). This CDR3 is built from 14 residues. Germline V gives CDR1 PRHDT, CDR2 FYEKMQ (reference sequence). V shed 5 bases and J shed 5 bases, with 13 bases lying between them. Based on the CDR3 plus reference TRBV13 and TRBJ1-5, the full variable domain is AAGVIQSPRHLIKEKRETATLKCYPIPRHDTVYWYQQGPGQDPQFLISFYEKMQSDKGSIPDRFSAQQFSDYHSELNMSSLELGDSALYFCASSDRTDYQPQHFGDGTRLSIL.

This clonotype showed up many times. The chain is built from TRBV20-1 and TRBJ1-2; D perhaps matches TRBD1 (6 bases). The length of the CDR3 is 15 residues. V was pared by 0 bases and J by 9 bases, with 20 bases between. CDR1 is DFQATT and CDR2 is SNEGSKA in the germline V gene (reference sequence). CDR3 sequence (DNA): TGCAGTGCTAGAGATCAAGGGGGAAACCCTTATCGCTACACCTTC. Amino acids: CSARDQGGNPYRYTF.

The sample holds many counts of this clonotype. The CDR3 bases are TGTGCCAGCACCGAGGACAGCCCCACAGATACGCAGTATTTT. It translates to CASTEDSPTDTQYF. V and J are TRBV28 and TRBJ2-3, with D possibly TRBD1 on 6 matching bases. The CDR3 covers 14 residues. V shed 7 bases and J shed 2 bases, with 13 bases lying between them. CDR1 and CDR2 (germline): MDHEN, SYDVKM. The variable domain in full, completed from reference TRBV28 and TRBJ2-3, reads DVKVTQSSRYLVKRTGEKVFLECVQDMDHENMFWYRQDPGLGLRLIYFSYDVKMKEKGDIPEGYSVSREKKERFSLILESASTNQTSMYLCASTEDSPTDTQYFGPGTRLTVL.

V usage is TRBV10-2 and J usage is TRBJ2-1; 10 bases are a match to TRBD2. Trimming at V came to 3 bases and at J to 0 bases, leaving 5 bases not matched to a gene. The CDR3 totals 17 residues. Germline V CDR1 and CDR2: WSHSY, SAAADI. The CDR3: CASSDWTSGFSYNEQFF. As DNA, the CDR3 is TGCGCCAGCAGTGATTGGACTAGCGGTTTCTCCTACAATGAGCAGTTCTTC.